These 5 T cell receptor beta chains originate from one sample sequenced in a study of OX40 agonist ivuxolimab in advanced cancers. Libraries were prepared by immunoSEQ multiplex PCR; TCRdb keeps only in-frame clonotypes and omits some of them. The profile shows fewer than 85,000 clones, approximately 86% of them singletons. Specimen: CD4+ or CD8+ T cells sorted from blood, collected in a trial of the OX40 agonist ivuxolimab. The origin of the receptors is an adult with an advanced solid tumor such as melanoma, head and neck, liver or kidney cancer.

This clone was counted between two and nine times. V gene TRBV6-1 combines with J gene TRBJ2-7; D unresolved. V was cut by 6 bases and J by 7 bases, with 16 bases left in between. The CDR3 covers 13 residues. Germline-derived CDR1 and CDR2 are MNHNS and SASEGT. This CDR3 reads CASRHQSHYEQYF. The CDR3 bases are TGTGCCAGCAGGCACCAAAGCCACTATGAGCAGTACTTC.

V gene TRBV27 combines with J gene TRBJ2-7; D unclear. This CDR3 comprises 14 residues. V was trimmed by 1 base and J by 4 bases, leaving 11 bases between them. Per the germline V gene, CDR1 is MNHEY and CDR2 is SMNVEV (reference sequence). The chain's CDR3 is CASSLFGAVYEQYF. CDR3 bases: TGTGCCAGCAGTTTATTTGGCGCCGTTTACGAGCAGTACTTC.

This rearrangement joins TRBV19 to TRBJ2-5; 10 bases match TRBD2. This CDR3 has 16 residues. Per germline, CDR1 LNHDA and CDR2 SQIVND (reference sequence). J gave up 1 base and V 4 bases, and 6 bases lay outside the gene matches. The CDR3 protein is CASSTRRLAGQETQYF. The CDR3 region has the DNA TGTGCCAGTAGTACAAGACGACTAGCGGGCCAAGAGACCCAGTACTTC.

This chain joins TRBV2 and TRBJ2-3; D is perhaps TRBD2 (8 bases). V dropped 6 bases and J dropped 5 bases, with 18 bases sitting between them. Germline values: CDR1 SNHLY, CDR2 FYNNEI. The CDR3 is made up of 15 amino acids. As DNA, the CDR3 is TGTGCCAGCAGAAGACAGGGACTAGAGAGAGATACGCAGTATTTT. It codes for CASRRQGLERDTQYF.

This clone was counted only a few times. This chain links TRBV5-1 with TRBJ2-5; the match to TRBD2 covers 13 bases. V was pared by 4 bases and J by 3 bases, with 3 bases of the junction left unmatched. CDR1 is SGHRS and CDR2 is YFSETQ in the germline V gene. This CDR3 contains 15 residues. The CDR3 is CASSSGLAGEETQYF. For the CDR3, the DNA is TGCGCCAGCAGCAGCGGACTAGCGGGAGAAGAGACCCAGTACTTC.